What follows describes a single T cell receptor beta chain. Its antigen remains unknown. This sample was included in a study of Tregs in tolerant kidney transplant recipients. The study, taken as a whole, reports: Activated donor B cell expansion appeared to reveal the most relevant donor-specific TCRbeta repertoire.

The CDR3 is made up of 15 amino acids. Looked up from germline, CDR1 is MNHEY and CDR2 is SVGAGI. Trimming removed 8 bases at V and 6 bases at J, with 21 bases between. Thawed PBMCs were FACS-sorted into unstimulated CD4+CD25+CD127- regulatory T cells, CD4+CD25- non-regulatory cells, CD4 and CD8 cells. Sequencing was performed with immunoSEQ multiplex PCR; in TCRdb, only in-frame clones are kept and a portion is missing. This table has some 74,000 clones, approximately 90% appearing once. The rearrangement links TRBV6-5 to TRBJ2-3; tentatively, D is TRBD1 (5 bases). The source is a human donor who received a combined kidney and bone marrow transplant. Sample: Tregs from blood, taken before the transplant. The CDR3, as DNA: TGTGCCAGCGGGGATTGGGGCAGGGTTGCCGATACGCAGTATTTT. Translating it yields CASGDWGRVADTQYF.